This T cell receptor (beta chain) was found in a study of cytomegalovirus exposure and HLA in healthy donors. In the study overall: Some 90 million unique TCRs from HLA-typed donors were held in an early data release.

This CDR3 contains 13 residues. From germline, CDR1 is SGHVS and CDR2 FNYEAQ. V lost 4 bases and J 3 bases, leaving 9 bases between the germline ends. PCR used 60 Vbeta primers and 13 Jbeta primers. Sequencing used immunoSEQ multiplex PCR; TCRdb keeps in-frame clones, though not all of them. This repertoire shows about 110,000 clones, roughly 72% found once; its top ten account for around 4%. Sequencing was performed on PBMCs. The TCR comes from a middle-aged woman in good health and CMV-seropositive. V gene TRBV7-6 combines with J gene TRBJ1-1, with D maybe TRBD1 (6 bases). CDR3 bases: TGTGCCAGCAGCTCGGACAGAGACACTGAAGCTTTCTTT. Protein product: CASSSDRDTEAFF.